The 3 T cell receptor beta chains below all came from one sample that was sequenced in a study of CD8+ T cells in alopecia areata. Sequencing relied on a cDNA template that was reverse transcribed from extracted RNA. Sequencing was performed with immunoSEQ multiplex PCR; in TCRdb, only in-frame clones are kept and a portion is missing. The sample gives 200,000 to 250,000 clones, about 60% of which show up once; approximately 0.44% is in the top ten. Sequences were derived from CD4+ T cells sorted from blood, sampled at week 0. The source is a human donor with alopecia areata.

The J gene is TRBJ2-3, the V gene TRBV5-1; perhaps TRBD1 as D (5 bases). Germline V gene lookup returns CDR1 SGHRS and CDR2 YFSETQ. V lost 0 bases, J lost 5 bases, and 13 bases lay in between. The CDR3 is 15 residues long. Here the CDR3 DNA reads TGCGCCAGCAGCTTGGCAGGGTTCAAGGGAGATACGCAGTATTTT. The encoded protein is CASSLAGFKGDTQYF.

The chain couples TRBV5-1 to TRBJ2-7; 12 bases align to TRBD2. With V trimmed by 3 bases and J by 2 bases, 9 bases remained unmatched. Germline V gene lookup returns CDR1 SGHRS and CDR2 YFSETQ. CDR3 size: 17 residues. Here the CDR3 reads CASSSPPASGGAYEQYF. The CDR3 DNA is TGCGCCAGCAGCTCCCCTCCCGCTAGCGGGGGGGCCTACGAGCAGTACTTC.

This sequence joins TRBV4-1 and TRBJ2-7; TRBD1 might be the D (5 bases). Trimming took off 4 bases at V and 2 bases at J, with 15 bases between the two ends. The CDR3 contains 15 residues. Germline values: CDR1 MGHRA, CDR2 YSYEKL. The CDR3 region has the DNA TGCGCCAGCAGCCCCCATCCGCGGACACCCTACGAGCAGTACTTC. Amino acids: CASSPHPRTPYEQYF.